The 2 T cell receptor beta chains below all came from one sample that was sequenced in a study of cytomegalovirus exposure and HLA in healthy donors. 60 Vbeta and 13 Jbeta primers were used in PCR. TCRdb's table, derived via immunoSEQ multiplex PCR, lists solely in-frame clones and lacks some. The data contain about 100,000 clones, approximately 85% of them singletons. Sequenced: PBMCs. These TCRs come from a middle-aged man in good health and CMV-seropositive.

CDR3 bases: TGTGCCAGCTCACCGGGACAGGGGCTCGCTGAAGCTTTCTTT. Amino acids: CASSPGQGLAEAFF. The rearrangement joins TRBV18 to TRBJ1-1, with 10 bases matching TRBD1. Trimming removed 3 bases from V and 6 bases from J; junction bases left unmatched: 4. The CDR3 is 14 amino acids. Germline V lookup: CDR1 KGHSH, CDR2 LQKENI.

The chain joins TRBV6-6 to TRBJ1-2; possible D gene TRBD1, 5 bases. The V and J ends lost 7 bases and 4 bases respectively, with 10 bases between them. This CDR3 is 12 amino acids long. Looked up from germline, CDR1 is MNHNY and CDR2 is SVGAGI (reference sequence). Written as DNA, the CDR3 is TGTGCCAGCAACGACAGAATCTATGGCTACACCTTC. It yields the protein CASNDRIYGYTF.